In its sample, the clone carrying this T cell receptor beta chain was seen once. These data come from a study of blood T cell repertoires in COVID-19. Overall study: Samples taken during acute and convalescent COVID-19 were collected in the United States, Italy and Spain.

The assay was immunoSEQ multiplex PCR, and TCRdb's table has in-frame clones only and misses some. The sample has some 24,000 clones; 65% to 90% are singletons. CDR3 length: 13 residues. Trimming took 1 base from V and 5 from J; bases not matched to a gene: 1. From germline, CDR1 is LNHNV and CDR2 YYDKDF (reference sequence). The clonotype originates from a man in his 70s with acute or convalescent COVID-19. Sequenced material: peripheral blood. This chain uses TRBV15 with TRBJ2-5; 7 bases map to TRBD1. CDR3 sequence reads: CATSRGDSETQYF. The CDR3 DNA sequence: TGTGCCACCAGCAGAGGGGACAGTGAGACCCAGTACTTC.